One TCR beta chain is described in this entry. This record comes from a study of PD-1 and CTLA-4 blockade in melanoma. The CDR3 has 16 residues. V lost 2 bases, J lost 6 bases, and 16 bases lay in between. Germline values: CDR1 SGHAT, CDR2 FQNNGV. Produced via immunoSEQ multiplex PCR; TCRdb's table is partial and in-frame only. In the table there are tens of thousands of clones, about 87% of which are singletons. The chain employs TRBV11-2 and TRBJ2-2, with D possibly being TRBD1 (5 bases). The receptor was isolated from a human donor with melanoma. Sequenced here: CD8+ T cells from peripheral blood, sampled from a patient given anti-PD-1 treatment. CDR3 sequence (DNA): TGTGCCAGCAGCTTACGGGCAGGGTGGTCTCCCGGGGAGCTGTTTTTT. This sequence encodes CASSLRAGWSPGELFF.